Listed below are T cell receptor beta chains from one sample, sequenced in a study of blood T cell repertoires in COVID-19. TCRdb's table, derived via immunoSEQ multiplex PCR, lists solely in-frame clones and lacks some. The table records roughly 300,000 clones, 85% of them present only once. Sequences were obtained from peripheral blood. The receptors were sampled from a human donor in a cohort sampled during active COVID-19. The CDR3 runs from the conserved cysteine through the conserved F or W. Each record gives: V gene, D gene, J gene, clone size, CDR3 DNA, CDR3 protein. D genes are given only for firm matches. Size tells how often a clone was seen (once, few, many) or the class of an expanded clone, and some rows leave it out.

V: TRBV18; D: TRBD1; J: TRBJ2-3; size: .; DNA: TGTGCCAGCTCATCAGGACAGGGGGCGCGTCGCACAGATACGCAGTATTTT; CDR3: CASSSGQGARRTDTQYF
V: TRBV7-2; D: .; J: TRBJ2-7; size: .; DNA: TGTGCCAGCAGCTTGAAGACAGGTTCCTACGAGCAGTACTTC; CDR3: CASSLKTGSYEQYF
V: TRBV24-1; D: .; J: TRBJ2-3; size: .; DNA: TGTGCCACCAGTGATTTGCAGACAGATACGCAGTATTTT; CDR3: CATSDLQTDTQYF
V: TRBV19; D: TRBD1; J: TRBJ1-2; size: .; DNA: TGTGCCACCGAGACGGCAGGGGGCCCTAACTATGGCTACACCTTC; CDR3: CATETAGGPNYGYTF
V: TRBV5-1; D: .; J: TRBJ2-5; size: .; DNA: TGCGCCAGCAGCACGGGAGAGGCCCAAGAGACCCAGTACTTC; CDR3: CASSTGEAQETQYF
V: TRBV7-2; D: .; J: TRBJ2-3; size: .; DNA: TGTGCCAGCATCCCCATGTGGGGCGCGAGCACAGATACGCAGTATTTT; CDR3: CASIPMWGASTDTQYF
V: TRBV7-3; D: TRBD1; J: TRBJ1-1; size: .; DNA: TGTGCCAGCAGCCCGGGGACAGGACTGAACACTGAAGCTTTCTTT; CDR3: CASSPGTGLNTEAFF
V: TRBV29-1; D: TRBD2; J: TRBJ2-7; size: .; DNA: TGCAGCGTTGAGGACGGGAGGACCTACGAGCAGTACTTC; CDR3: CSVEDGRTYEQYF
V: TRBV7-6; D: TRBD2; J: TRBJ2-1; size: .; DNA: TGTGCCAGTAAGCAAAATCCAGCGGGAGATGAGCAGTTCTTC; CDR3: CASKQNPAGDEQFF
V: TRBV4-1; D: .; J: TRBJ2-1; size: once; DNA: TGCGCCAGCAGCCCAGGTTGGATTGACTACAATGAGCAGTTCTTC; CDR3: CASSPGWIDYNEQFF
V: TRBV19; D: TRBD2; J: TRBJ2-1; size: .; DNA: TGTGCCAGTAGTTGGTTTCTAGCGGGAGGGCCATCCAATGAGCAGTTCTTC; CDR3: CASSWFLAGGPSNEQFF
V: TRBV28; D: .; J: TRBJ2-5; size: .; DNA: TGTGCCAGCAGCCCCTCCTGGCCGGAGACCCAGTACTTC; CDR3: CASSPSWPETQYF
V: TRBV6-5; D: .; J: TRBJ1-6; size: .; DNA: TGTGCCAGCAGTTACAGTGGCTCACCCCTCCACTTT; CDR3: CASSYSGSPLHF
V: TRBV30; D: .; J: TRBJ1-2; size: .; DNA: TGTGCCTGGAGTGTGGTGCGTGGCTACACCTTC; CDR3: CAWSVVRGYTF
V: TRBV7-3; D: .; J: TRBJ2-1; size: .; DNA: TGTGCCAGCAGCTTAACCCGGGACAATGAGCAGTTCTTC; CDR3: CASSLTRDNEQFF
V: TRBV18; D: TRBD1; J: TRBJ1-2; size: .; DNA: TGTGCCAGCTCACCTAACCCGGGACAGGGTTACGCTGGCTACACCTTC; CDR3: CASSPNPGQGYAGYTF
V: TRBV19; D: TRBD2; J: TRBJ2-2; size: .; DNA: TGTGCCAGTAGTTTCTCTAGCGGGGTAGGGGAGCTGTTTTTT; CDR3: CASSFSSGVGELFF
V: TRBV7-6; D: .; J: TRBJ2-1; size: .; DNA: TGTGCCAGCAGCCTTAGCGGCAGCTACAATGAGCAGTTCTTC; CDR3: CASSLSGSYNEQFF
V: TRBV30; D: .; J: TRBJ2-7; size: .; DNA: TGTGCCTGGAAAGAGGGAAACTACGAGCAGTACTTC; CDR3: CAWKEGNYEQYF
V: TRBV25-1; D: TRBD1; J: TRBJ1-4; size: .; DNA: TGTGCCAGCAGTCGAATAGGGACAGCTAATGAAAAACTGTTTTTT; CDR3: CASSRIGTANEKLFF
V: TRBV29-1; D: TRBD1; J: TRBJ2-2; size: .; DNA: TGCAGCGTTGACGGACAGGGAACCGGGGAGCTGTTTTTT; CDR3: CSVDGQGTGELFF
V: TRBV7-2; D: .; J: TRBJ2-7; size: .; DNA: TGTGCCAGCAGCTCTATCAGGGGTAACGAGCAGTACTTC; CDR3: CASSSIRGNEQYF
V: TRBV5-8; D: .; J: TRBJ2-5; size: few; DNA: TGTGCCAGCAGAGCCTCGGGCCAGGGCCAGACCCAGTACTTC; CDR3: CASRASGQGQTQYF
V: TRBV5-4; D: .; J: TRBJ2-1; size: .; DNA: TGTGCCAGCAGCCGAGGAGGGCGGAACTCCTACAATGAGCAGTTCTTC; CDR3: CASSRGGRNSYNEQFF
V: TRBV5-1; D: .; J: TRBJ1-2; size: .; DNA: TGCGCCAGCAGCTTGGCAGGGACTCCCGGCTACACCTTC; CDR3: CASSLAGTPGYTF
V: TRBV11-3; D: TRBD2; J: TRBJ2-1; size: .; DNA: TGTGCCAGCAGCTACGGACTAGCGGGGATAAATGAGCAGTTCTTC; CDR3: CASSYGLAGINEQFF
V: TRBV18; D: TRBD1; J: TRBJ2-1; size: few; DNA: TGTGCCAGCTCACCGCAGGGGGTAGGCAATGAGCAGTTCTTC; CDR3: CASSPQGVGNEQFF
V: TRBV10-1; D: TRBD2; J: TRBJ2-7; size: .; DNA: TGCGCCAGCACGGGGGGAGACTTC; CDR3: CASTGGDF
V: TRBV13; D: TRBD2; J: TRBJ2-1; size: .; DNA: TGTGCCAGCAGCCATCGACTAGCGGGAGGGGGTTACAATGAGCAGTTCTTC; CDR3: CASSHRLAGGGYNEQFF
V: TRBV11-3; D: TRBD1; J: TRBJ2-2; size: .; DNA: TGTGCCAGCAGTAACAGGGGATACGGGGAGCTGTTTTTT; CDR3: CASSNRGYGELFF
V: TRBV2; D: .; J: TRBJ1-5; size: .; DNA: TGTGCCAGCAGTGAATCCCAGGCTTCGTTTCAGCCCCAGCATTTT; CDR3: CASSESQASFQPQHF
V: TRBV24-1; D: TRBD2; J: TRBJ2-1; size: few; DNA: TGTGCCACCAGTGATCTGGGACTAGCGGTTGACAATGAGCAGTTCTTC; CDR3: CATSDLGLAVDNEQFF
V: TRBV7-2; D: TRBD1; J: TRBJ1-1; size: .; DNA: TGTGCCAGCAGCTTAGGACAGGGGAGTATGAACACTGAAGCTTTCTTT; CDR3: CASSLGQGSMNTEAFF
V: TRBV5-5; D: TRBD2; J: TRBJ2-7; size: .; DNA: TGTGCCAGCAGCTTGGAGGTAGCGGGAGTGCGGGAGCAGTACTTC; CDR3: CASSLEVAGVREQYF
V: TRBV7-2; D: TRBD1; J: TRBJ1-2; size: .; DNA: TGTGCCAGCAGCCGCGACTCAGACAGGGGGAGAGGTGGCTACACCTTC; CDR3: CASSRDSDRGRGGYTF
V: TRBV9; D: TRBD2; J: TRBJ2-1; size: once; DNA: TGTGCCAGCAGCGTAGGGCGACTAGCGGGAAGTAATGAGCAGTTCTTC; CDR3: CASSVGRLAGSNEQFF
V: TRBV29-1; D: TRBD2; J: TRBJ2-1; size: .; DNA: TGCAGCGTGTATGGACTAGCGGGGAAGAGGCAGTTCTTC; CDR3: CSVYGLAGKRQFF
V: TRBV15; D: TRBD2; J: TRBJ2-2; size: .; DNA: TGTGCCACCAGTCCCGGGACTAGCGGGAGCGGTGCCGGGGAGCTGTTTTTT; CDR3: CATSPGTSGSGAGELFF
V: TRBV24-1; D: .; J: TRBJ2-1; size: .; DNA: TGTGCCACCAGTGAGGGGACTCTGGGGGGGCAGTTCTTC; CDR3: CATSEGTLGGQFF
V: TRBV6-5; D: .; J: TRBJ1-1; size: .; DNA: TGTGCCAGCATCTTAAGGGGGGGCGTAGACACTGAAGCTTTCTTT; CDR3: CASILRGGVDTEAFF
V: TRBV3-1/TRBV3-2; D: TRBD2; J: TRBJ2-4; size: .; DNA: TGTGCCAGCAGCCAACTCTTAGCGGGGTCGGCCAAAAACATTCAGTACTTC; CDR3: CASSQLLAGSAKNIQYF
V: TRBV29-1; D: .; J: TRBJ2-2; size: few; DNA: TGCAGCGTTGGGAGGGTTACTACCGGGGAGCTGTTTTTT; CDR3: CSVGRVTTGELFF
V: TRBV5-5; D: .; J: TRBJ1-3; size: .; DNA: TGTGCCAGCAGCTTGCTTGGACTCACTGGAAACACCATATATTTT; CDR3: CASSLLGLTGNTIYF
V: TRBV29-1; D: .; J: TRBJ2-7; size: .; DNA: TGCAGCGCCAAGGACACATACGAGCAGTACTTC; CDR3: CSAKDTYEQYF
V: TRBV19; D: TRBD1; J: TRBJ1-5; size: .; DNA: TGTGCCAGTTCACAGGGGGCTGGCAATCAGCCCCAGCATTTT; CDR3: CASSQGAGNQPQHF
V: TRBV6-5; D: TRBD1; J: TRBJ2-3; size: few; DNA: TGTGCCGGAAAGACAGGGACAGATACGCAGTATTTT; CDR3: CAGKTGTDTQYF
V: TRBV5-1; D: .; J: TRBJ2-1; size: once; DNA: TGCGCCAGCGGAGGTAGCGCCAACAATGAGCAGTTCTTC; CDR3: CASGGSANNEQFF
V: TRBV7-2; D: .; J: TRBJ2-7; size: few; DNA: TGTGCCAGCAGTTCTTACTACGAGCAGTACTTC; CDR3: CASSSYYEQYF
V: TRBV7-9; D: .; J: TRBJ1-2; size: .; DNA: TGTGCCAGCAGCCTTCCAGTGGAGGGCTACACCTTC; CDR3: CASSLPVEGYTF
V: TRBV6-4; D: TRBD2; J: TRBJ2-2; size: .; DNA: TGTGCCAGCCGGACTAGCGCGGGTGAAATTTTGACCGGGGAGCTGTTTTTT; CDR3: CASRTSAGEILTGELFF
V: TRBV7-2; D: TRBD1; J: TRBJ1-1; size: .; DNA: TGTGCCAGCAGCCCTACAGGGGTGGTAATGAACACTGAAGCTTTCTTT; CDR3: CASSPTGVVMNTEAFF
V: TRBV5-1; D: .; J: TRBJ2-3; size: .; DNA: TGCGCCAGCAATCGGGGAGAAGGCACAGATACGCAGTATTTT; CDR3: CASNRGEGTDTQYF